These 22 T cell receptor beta chains share one sample of origin, sequenced in a study of blood T cell repertoires in COVID-19. Clones were read by immunoSEQ multiplex PCR, and TCRdb kept only the in-frame ones, dropping some. Among 300,000 to 350,000 clones listed, 80% to 90% were seen once. The sequencing input was peripheral blood. The receptors were sampled from a man in his thirties or forties with active or convalescent COVID-19.

In its sample, this clone was seen once. Germline is not matched at one junction end, which may reflect a read error. The chain recombines TRBV3-1 (or the pseudogene TRBV3-2) with TRBJ2-7, with 7 bases aligning to TRBD1. CDR3 length: 13 amino acids. Germline V gives CDR1 LGHDT, CDR2 YNNKEL (reference sequence). The CDR3 sequence: CASSQELKGGVHF. Written as DNA, the CDR3 is TGTGCCAGCAGCCAAGAGTTGAAAGGGGGCGTACACTTC.

The chain couples TRBV19 to TRBJ1-3; weak D call: TRBD1 (5 bases). V was cut by 3 bases and J by 0 bases, with 9 bases left in between. The CDR3 has 15 residues. Germline assignment: CDR1 LNHDA and CDR2 SQIVND (reference sequence). DNA of the CDR3: TGTGCCAGTAGTATCCAGGGCCTCTCTGGAAACACCATATATTTT. It specifies CASSIQGLSGNTIYF.

The table lists this clone with a count of one. The chain links TRBV5-1 to TRBJ2-7, with D tentatively TRBD1 (5 bases). The CDR3 is made up of 16 amino acids. The germline CDR1 and CDR2 sequences are SGHRS and YFSETQ. Trimming removed 0 bases from V and 2 bases from J, with 15 bases in between. CDR3 DNA sequence: TGCGCCAGCAGCTTGGAGGCCAGGGAATCCACCTACGAGCAGTACTTC. Residues: CASSLEARESTYEQYF.

The V gene is TRBV7-8, the J gene TRBJ2-5; 14 bases fit TRBD2. The junction had 4 bases not matched to a gene; V was cut back by 3 bases and J by 1 base. The CDR3 is made up of 17 amino acids. The germline CDR1 and CDR2 sequences are SGHVS and FQNEAQ. Here the CDR3 reads CASSLGLAGAIQETQYF. The CDR3 DNA is TGTGCCAGCAGCTTGGGACTAGCGGGGGCCATCCAAGAGACCCAGTACTTC.

The chain carries TRBV7-2 and TRBJ2-3; TRBD2 aligns across 10 bases. With V trimmed by 5 bases and J by 0 bases, 11 bases remained unmatched. CDR1 SGHTA and CDR2 FQGNSA come from the germline V gene. The CDR3 is made up of 18 amino acids. As DNA, the CDR3 is TGTGCCAGCAGCCATCAAATTGAGCGGGGGGGAAGCACAGATACGCAGTATTTT. Its translation: CASSHQIERGGSTDTQYF.

The CDR3 reads CATSDLVETGSQNTEAFF. As DNA, the CDR3 is TGTGCCACCAGTGATTTAGTTGAGACAGGAAGCCAGAACACTGAAGCTTTCTTT. V usage is TRBV24-1 and J usage is TRBJ1-1; the D gene is possibly TRBD1 (6 bases). Trimming cost V 1 base and J 1 base, with 18 bases left between them. The CDR3 length is 18 residues. Germline CDR1 reads KGHDR; CDR2 reads SFDVKD.

The J gene is TRBJ1-4, the V gene TRBV11-3; perhaps TRBD1 as D (6 bases). The CDR3 runs 16 residues. The V end was cut by 5 bases, the J end by 7 bases, with 20 bases between. The germline gives CDR1 SGHNT, CDR2 YENEEA. The CDR3 sequence: CASSPSWTALGEKLFF. CDR3 DNA sequence: TGTGCCAGCAGCCCTAGTTGGACAGCCCTTGGTGAAAAACTGTTTTTT.

This chain connects TRBV30 to TRBJ1-2, with D perhaps TRBD1 (6 bases). Trimming left V 1 base short and J 10 bases short, with 19 bases between. The CDR3 totals 14 residues. Germline V CDR1 and CDR2: GTSNPN, SVGIG (reference sequence). The CDR3 region has the DNA TGTGCCTGGAGTGCCTACAGGGAGATTTCTGACTACACCTTC. Encoded protein: CAWSAYREISDYTF. The complete variable domain, with remaining parts taken from reference TRBV30 and TRBJ1-2, reads SQTIHQWPATLVQPVGSPLSLECTVEGTSNPNLYWYRQAAGRGLQLLFYSVGIGQISSEVPQNLSASRPQDRQFILSSKKLLLSDSGFYLCAWSAYREISDYTFGSGTRLTVV.

J is TRBJ2-1 and V is TRBV18, with 8 bases aligning to TRBD2. The V gene end was trimmed by 2 bases and the J gene end by 6 bases; junction bases not matched to a gene: 3. Germline CDR1 and CDR2: KGHSH and LQKENI. This CDR3 has 14 residues. The CDR3 sequence: CASSPGTRGNEQFF. CDR3 sequence (DNA): TGTGCCAGCTCACCAGGGACTAGAGGCAATGAGCAGTTCTTC.

This clone appeared a few times. Here the CDR3 DNA reads TGTGCCAGCAGCCCTTTTGTGGCTTACGGCTACACCTTC. It specifies CASSPFVAYGYTF. The gene calls are TRBV3-1 (or the pseudogene TRBV3-2) and TRBJ1-2; the D is unclear. Germline V gives CDR1 LGHDT, CDR2 YNNKEL (reference sequence). The CDR3 runs 13 residues. Deletions cut 4 bases from V and 8 bases from J, with 14 bases between.

Turning to this clone: Other nucleotide sequences from this sample produce the same CDR3. The rearrangement uses TRBV7-2 and TRBJ2-2, with 8 nucleotides matching TRBD2. V was clipped by 3 bases and J by 3 bases; unmatched bases: 3. Germline V gene sequence: CDR1 SGHTA, CDR2 FQGNSA. The CDR3 is made up of 15 amino acids. The CDR3 reads CASSLLAGDTGELFF. In DNA, the CDR3 is TGTGCCAGCAGCTTGCTAGCGGGCGACACCGGGGAGCTGTTTTTT.

This chain joins TRBV5-3 and TRBJ1-6; 8 nucleotides match TRBD1. TRBV5-3 is marked as an open reading frame, function uncertain. After removal of 3 bases from V and 8 bases from J, the junction contained 4 bases not matched to a gene. There are 14 residues in the CDR3. The CDR3: CARSYGQGHSPLHF. CDR3 coding DNA: TGTGCCAGAAGCTACGGACAGGGACATTCACCCCTCCACTTT.

The chain joins TRBV5-1 to TRBJ1-2; D is possibly TRBD1 (6 bases). Trimming left V 6 bases short and J 7 bases short, with 19 bases between. The CDR3 has 14 residues. The germline V gene has CDR1 SGHRS and CDR2 YFSETQ. The CDR3 sequence: CASTYDRQASGYTF. The CDR3 DNA follows: TGCGCCAGCACGTATGATCGACAGGCGAGTGGCTACACCTTC. The whole variable domain, remainder taken from reference TRBV5-1 and TRBJ1-2, is KAGVTQTPRYLIKTRGQQVTLSCSPISGHRSVSWYQQTPGQGLQFLFEYFSETQRNKGNFPGRFSGRQFSNSRSEMNVSTLELGDSALYLCASTYDRQASGYTFGSGTRLTVV.

This clone was recorded once. This rearrangement joins TRBV29-1 to TRBJ2-1; TRBD1 matches at 9 bases. CDR3 length: 13 residues. V trimming: 6 bases; J trimming: 8 bases; junction bases outside the gene matches: 8. The germline V gene encodes CDR1 SQVTM and CDR2 ANQGSEA. The CDR3 DNA is TGCAGCGTCCCCGGACAGGGGAGGCATGAGCAGTTCTTC. Translating gives CSVPGQGRHEQFF.

The J gene is TRBJ1-1, the V gene TRBV7-8; possible D gene TRBD1, 5 bases. The V gene's germline CDR1 is SGHVS and CDR2 FQNEAQ. The CDR3 is 16 amino acids. V lost 1 base and J 0 bases, leaving 12 bases between the germline ends. The CDR3 sequence: CASSLVAGILNTEAFF. In DNA form, the CDR3 reads TGTGCCAGCAGCTTAGTGGCAGGGATCTTGAACACTGAAGCTTTCTTT.

The rearrangement uses TRBV5-4 and TRBJ2-5; 11 bases line up with TRBD2. The CDR3 has 16 amino acids. V lost 0 bases, J lost 5 bases, and 6 bases stayed unmatched. CDR1 and CDR2 from the germline V gene are SGHNT and YYREEE (reference sequence). DNA for the CDR3: TGTGCCAGCAGCTTGGAGCCTAGCGGGGGGCGGGAGACCCAGTACTTC. Amino acids: CASSLEPSGGRETQYF.

The CDR3 nucleotides are TGTGCCAGCAGTGGTGGAGCAACTCAAGAGACCCAGTACTTC. It is translated as CASSGGATQETQYF. The J gene is TRBJ2-5, the V gene TRBV2; D is unresolved. Germline CDR1 SNHLY, CDR2 FYNNEI. Trimming took off 4 bases at V and 2 bases at J, with 11 bases between the two ends. There are 14 residues in the CDR3.

The J gene is TRBJ1-1, the V gene TRBV27; 9 positions match TRBD1. CDR3 size: 15 residues. Germline-derived CDR1 and CDR2 are MNHEY and SMNVEV (reference sequence). Germline trimming cut 5 bases from V and 0 bases from J; bases unmatched to any gene: 4. The CDR3 sequence: CASSPWTGVNTEAFF. As DNA, the CDR3 is TGTGCCAGCAGTCCTTGGACAGGGGTGAACACTGAAGCTTTCTTT.

The V gene is TRBV4-2, the J gene TRBJ2-7; 9 bases agree with TRBD1. There are 15 residues in the CDR3. Germline CDR1 is LGHNA and CDR2 is YNFKEQ. V dropped 0 bases and J dropped 6; count of bases not matched to a gene: 6. For the CDR3, the DNA is TGTGCCAGCAGCCAAGAGTCGGGACAGGGTTCCGAGCAGTACTTC. It is translated as CASSQESGQGSEQYF.

The table lists this clone with a few counts. The genes are TRBV13 and TRBJ2-7, with no clear D. The ends were cut back, 0 bases at V and 4 bases at J, with 4 bases in the middle. CDR3 length equals 12 residues. The germline V gene encodes CDR1 PRHDT and CDR2 FYEKMQ (reference sequence). CDR3 sequence reads: CASSLGGYEQYF. The CDR3 DNA sequence: TGTGCCAGCAGCTTAGGCGGGTACGAGCAGTACTTC.

This chain links TRBV6-2 or TRBV6-3 with TRBJ1-1; D possibly corresponds to TRBD1 (6 bases). The CDR3 contains 14 residues. V gave up 6 bases and J gave up 3 bases, with 14 bases separating them. CDR1 MNHEY and CDR2 SVGEGT come from the germline V gene. For the CDR3, the DNA is TGTGCCAGCAGCTCCCAACAGGGCTACACTGAAGCTTTCTTT. Its translation: CASSSQQGYTEAFF.

The chain carries TRBV7-9 and TRBJ1-4; D gene uncertain. V lost 3 bases and J lost 9, with 23 bases in between. This CDR3 is built from 17 residues. CDR1 and CDR2 (germline): SEHNR, FQNEAQ (reference sequence). The CDR3 DNA sequence: TGTGCCAGCAGCTTCCCTATCCCGGCGAGGGATTGGAAAAAACTGTTTTTT. It specifies CASSFPIPARDWKKLFF.